The entry below gives a single T cell receptor beta chain sequence along with its context. TCRdb's copy holds only in-frame clones and misses some; the assay was immunoSEQ multiplex PCR. The sample has over 250,000 clones; approximately 88% are singletons. This sample was included in a study of blood T cell repertoires in COVID-19. This CDR3 contains 13 residues. V lost 5 bases to trimming and J lost 4 bases, with 11 bases between them. Germline V CDR1 and CDR2: MNHNY, SVGAGI (reference sequence). This TCR came from a woman aged 25-40 years with acute or convalescent COVID-19. This sequence joins TRBV6-6 and TRBJ1-2; D is perhaps TRBD1 (6 bases). Source material: peripheral blood. In nucleotides, the CDR3 is TGTGCCAGCAGTAACGGACAGTTCTATGGCTACACCTTC. This sequence encodes CASSNGQFYGYTF.